Below, 17 T cell receptor beta chains from the same sample are listed, as sequenced in a study of control samples from healthy donors and cancer patients (dated by TCRdb to between 2020 and 2021). Libraries were constructed by the immunoSEQ multiplex PCR assay. This is the immuneACCESS table as TCRdb keeps it, with only in-frame sequences that have V and J called. A part of the clones is gone; compared with another copy, unresolved V genes explain less than half, and the rest is unexplained. The sample table records roughly 69,000 clones; 80% to 90% of these occur just once. The ten largest clonotypes hold approximately 2.3% of the sample. Source material: PBMCs. The source of these receptors is a woman in her forties or fifties with head and neck cancer.

The chain recombines TRBV5-4 with TRBJ1-1; D is ambiguous. This CDR3 is built from 13 residues. The germline V gene encodes CDR1 SGHNT and CDR2 YYREEE (reference sequence). The ends were cut back, 2 bases at V and 3 bases at J, with 8 bases in the middle. Here the CDR3 reads CASSLFKDTEAFF. The CDR3 DNA sequence: TGTGCCAGCAGCTTATTTAAGGACACTGAAGCTTTCTTT.

This chain links TRBV28 with TRBJ1-4, with 7 bases lining up with TRBD1. V was clipped by 4 bases and J by 8 bases; unmatched bases: 13. The germline V gene encodes CDR1 MDHEN and CDR2 SYDVKM. The CDR3 has 16 amino acids. DNA of the CDR3: TGTGCCAGCAGTTCCTTTAGACAGGGTAGAAGGGAAAAACTGTTTTTT. The encoded protein is CASSSFRQGRREKLFF.

The V gene is TRBV30, the J gene TRBJ2-1; possibly TRBD2 for D (6 bases). This CDR3 is built from 13 residues. The ends were cut back, 3 bases at V and 14 bases at J, with 20 bases in the middle. Per germline, CDR1 GTSNPN and CDR2 SVGIG (reference sequence). The CDR3 DNA reads as TGTGCCTGGAGACTCCCGGGCGGGGCTCGTAAGTTCTTC. It codes for CAWRLPGGARKFF.

J is TRBJ2-5 and V is TRBV13, with TRBD2 matching over 15 bases. CDR1 is PRHDT, CDR2 FYEKMQ, per germline (reference sequence). There are 17 residues in the CDR3. Trimming cost V 5 bases and J 5 bases; bases outside gene matches: 9. CDR3 sequence (DNA): TGTGCCAGCAGCACCCGGACTAGCGGGGGGGCATCGGAGACCCAGTACTTC. Its protein is CASSTRTSGGASETQYF. Full variable domain (remainder filled in from reference TRBV13 and TRBJ2-5): AAGVIQSPRHLIKEKRETATLKCYPIPRHDTVYWYQQGPGQDPQFLISFYEKMQSDKGSIPDRFSAQQFSDYHSELNMSSLELGDSALYFCASSTRTSGGASETQYFGPGTRLLVL.

The chain couples TRBV7-2 to TRBJ1-2; D is unresolved. Germline CDR1 is SGHTA and CDR2 is FQGNSA. The CDR3 loop spans 16 amino acids. With 1 base removed from V and 7 bases from J, the gap between germline ends came to 19 bases. This chain's CDR3 is CASSLEAGRLSGGYTF. In nucleotides, the CDR3 is TGTGCCAGCAGCTTAGAAGCTGGACGCCTAAGCGGTGGCTACACCTTC.

The J gene is TRBJ2-7, the V gene TRBV19, with 9 bases aligning to TRBD1. The ends lost 7 bases at V and 6 bases at J; junction bases unmatched: 10. The germline V gene has CDR1 LNHDA and CDR2 SQIVND (reference sequence). The CDR3 totals 14 residues. CDR3 sequence (DNA): TGTGCCAGTACAGCCGGGACAGGGAACGGCGAGCAGTACTTC. Protein sequence: CASTAGTGNGEQYF.

The chain is built from TRBV3-1 (or the pseudogene TRBV3-2) and TRBJ1-5, with 9 bases matching TRBD1. Germline CDR1 and CDR2: LGHDT and YNNKEL (reference sequence). The CDR3 runs to 16 residues. V was pared by 0 bases and J by 6 bases, with 6 bases of the junction left unmatched. The CDR3 region is CASSQDGQGLGQPQHF. CDR3 nucleotides: TGTGCCAGCAGCCAAGACGGACAGGGGTTGGGTCAGCCCCAGCATTTT.

J is TRBJ2-7 and V is TRBV19, with D perhaps TRBD2 (6 bases). The CDR3 is 12 amino acids. Germline CDR1 reads LNHDA; CDR2 reads SQIVND (reference sequence). Trimming shortened V by 9 bases and J by 3 bases, and 12 bases separated the two germline ends. In DNA, the CDR3 is TGTGCCAGCTCGGGAGCGAACTACGAGCAGTACTTC. Translating gives CASSGANYEQYF. Filled out from reference TRBV19 and TRBJ2-7, the complete variable domain reads DGGITQSPKYLFRKEGQNVTLSCEQNLNHDAMYWYRQDPGQGLRLIYYSQIVNDFQKGDIAEGYSVSREKKESFPLTVTSAQKNPTAFYLCASSGANYEQYFGPGTRLTVT.

This chain joins TRBV7-8 and TRBJ2-3; D is possibly TRBD1 (6 bases). This CDR3 comprises 16 residues. Germline loops: CDR1 SGHVS, CDR2 FQNEAQ. V was cut by 2 bases and J by 2 bases, with 14 bases left in between. This chain's CDR3 is CASSLLGQIFTDTQYF. CDR3 bases: TGTGCCAGCAGCTTACTTGGACAGATATTCACAGATACGCAGTATTTT.

The CDR3 nucleotides read TGTGCCAGCAGCCAGGGCGGGGCCATCACCGGGGAGCTGTTTTTT. It encodes CASSQGGAITGELFF. The rearrangement joins TRBV7-9 to TRBJ2-2; D perhaps matches TRBD2 (6 bases). V was trimmed by 5 bases and J by 4 bases, leaving 14 bases between them. Per germline, CDR1 SEHNR and CDR2 FQNEAQ (reference sequence). CDR3 size: 15 residues.

This rearrangement joins TRBV6-5 to TRBJ1-2; tentative D call: TRBD1 (6 bases). The ends were cut back, 6 bases at V and 8 bases at J, with 16 bases in the middle. CDR3 size: 13 residues. CDR1 MNHEY and CDR2 SVGAGI come from the germline V gene. The CDR3 DNA follows: TGTGCCAGCAGCTCTACAGGGACGGGAGGCTACACCTTC. This gives the protein CASSSTGTGGYTF.

The chain couples TRBV5-5 to TRBJ1-1; the D is unclear. Trimming left V 2 bases short and J 1 base short, with 9 bases between. Germline loops: CDR1 SGHKS, CDR2 YYEKEE (reference sequence). The CDR3 consists of 14 residues. The CDR3 is CASSLPRRNTEAFF. The CDR3 nucleotides are TGTGCCAGCAGCTTACCCCGCCGGAACACTGAAGCTTTCTTT.

This sequence joins TRBV5-4 and TRBJ2-5; D gene ambiguous. Trimming shortened V by 5 bases and J by 5 bases, and 10 bases separated the two germline ends. This CDR3 is 12 amino acids long. Per germline, CDR1 SGHNT and CDR2 YYREEE (reference sequence). CDR3 loop: CASRYQRETQYF. The DNA of the CDR3 is TGTGCCAGCAGATACCAGAGGGAGACCCAGTACTTC.

The chain is built from TRBV9 and TRBJ2-7, with D hard to call. The germline V gene has CDR1 SGDLS and CDR2 YYNGEE. CDR3 length: 14 amino acids. V shed 4 bases and J shed 5 bases, with 16 bases lying between them. CDR3 amino acids: CASSYGRMSNEQYF. DNA of the CDR3: TGTGCCAGCAGCTATGGACGGATGTCAAACGAGCAGTACTTC.

This clone was detected only once. Written as DNA, the CDR3 is TGTGCCAGCAGTACAGGGACAGTGGACACAGATACGCAGTATTTT. Protein product: CASSTGTVDTDTQYF. The chain links TRBV6-2 or TRBV6-3 to TRBJ2-3; 7 nucleotides agree with TRBD1. Per germline, CDR1 MNHEY and CDR2 SVGEGT. The CDR3 runs to 15 residues. The J segment lost 2 bases and the V segment lost 5 bases, leaving 7 bases of the junction unmatched.

The chain has TRBV5-4 and TRBJ2-3, with 8 bases lining up with TRBD2. Germline assignment: CDR1 SGHNT and CDR2 YYREEE (reference sequence). This CDR3 has 15 residues. V dropped 4 bases and J dropped 3; count of bases not matched to a gene: 7. The CDR3 region has the DNA TGTGCCAGCAGCCCGAAAGTAGCGGGAACAGATACGCAGTATTTT. This encodes CASSPKVAGTDTQYF.

In its sample, this clone was seen a few times. The chain combines TRBV2 with TRBJ2-3; TRBD2 matches 8 bases. This CDR3 region has 17 residues. Germline loops: CDR1 SNHLY, CDR2 FYNNEI. The V segment lost 7 bases and the J segment 4 bases; nucleotides outside the gene matches: 16. CDR3 amino acids: CASNNPLDLRGADTQYF. The CDR3 nucleotides are TGTGCCAGCAACAATCCCCTGGACTTGCGGGGGGCAGATACGCAGTATTTT.